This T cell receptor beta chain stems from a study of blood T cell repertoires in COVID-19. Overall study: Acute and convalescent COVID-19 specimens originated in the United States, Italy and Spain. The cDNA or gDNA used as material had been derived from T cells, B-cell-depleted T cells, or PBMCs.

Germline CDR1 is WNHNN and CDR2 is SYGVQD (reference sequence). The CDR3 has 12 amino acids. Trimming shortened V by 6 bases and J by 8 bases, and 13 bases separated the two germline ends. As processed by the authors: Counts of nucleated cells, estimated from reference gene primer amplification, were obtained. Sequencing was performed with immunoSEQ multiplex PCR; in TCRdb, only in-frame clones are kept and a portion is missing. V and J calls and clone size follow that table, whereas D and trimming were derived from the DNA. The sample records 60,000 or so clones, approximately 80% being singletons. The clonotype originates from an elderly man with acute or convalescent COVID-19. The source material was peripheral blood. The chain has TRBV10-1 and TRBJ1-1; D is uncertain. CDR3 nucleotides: TGCGCCAGCAGCCGAGGCGGGCGCGAAGCTTTCTTT. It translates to CASSRGGREAFF.